One sample yielded the 21 T cell receptor beta chains listed below, sequenced in a study of shared clonotypes between healthy human individuals (TCRdb year 2020). Library preparation employed the immunoSEQ multiplex PCR assay. Here the immuneACCESS table is served through TCRdb, limited to in-frame sequences with V and J called. Missing clones are a known gap in these copies; in checked studies unresolved V genes cover under half, and the rest lacks a known reason. The sample table shows roughly 2.1 million clones, and approximately 94% are seen once. The ten biggest clones cover 1.7% of the sample. For the CD8 naive samples, CD45RO-negative cells were positively selected for CCR7, yielding a CD45RA+CCR7+ population from which TemRA cells were excluded. The material sequenced was naive CD8+ T cells from PBMCs. In the paper's terms, the cell subset or site label means: CD45RA+CCR7+. All receptors derive from a man aged 18 to 35 in good health. Some clones in this sample may be carry-over from other donors' samples.

In its sample, this clone was seen a few times. The V call is TRBV7-6, the J call TRBJ2-2, with 8 bases lining up with TRBD2. The CDR3 spans 16 residues. The germline CDR1 and CDR2 sequences are SGHVS and FNYEAQ. V trimming: 5 bases; J trimming: 0 bases; junction bases outside the gene matches: 5. The chain's CDR3 is CASSNLAGTNTGELFF. The CDR3 bases are TGTGCCAGCAGCAATCTAGCGGGCACGAACACCGGGGAGCTGTTTTTT.

This clone was counted once. The chain is built from TRBV28 and TRBJ2-1, with 11 bases matching TRBD2. The CDR3 extends over 17 amino acids. With 3 bases clipped from V and 0 bases from J, the junction kept 4 bases outside the gene matches. Germline CDR1 reads MDHEN; CDR2 reads SYDVKM. CDR3 nucleotide sequence: TGTGCCAGCAGTTTTGGGCTAGCGGGAGGCTCCTACAATGAGCAGTTCTTC. It yields the protein CASSFGLAGGSYNEQFF.

The V gene is TRBV9, the J gene TRBJ2-1; D is uncertain. V was shortened by 1 base and J by 4 bases, with 15 bases between the two germline ends. The CDR3 loop spans 16 amino acids. The germline V gene encodes CDR1 SGDLS and CDR2 YYNGEE. CDR3 in DNA: TGTGCCAGCAGCGTACACTCCGCTCCAGCTTACAATGAGCAGTTCTTC. It translates to CASSVHSAPAYNEQFF. The whole variable domain, filled in from reference TRBV9 and TRBJ2-1, reads DSGVTQTPKHLITATGQRVTLRCSPRSGDLSVYWYQQSLDQGLQFLIQYYNGEERAKGNILERFSAQQFPDLHSELNLSSLELGDSALYFCASSVHSAPAYNEQFFGPGTRLTVL.

The CDR3 sequence is CASRDTGTSGFRETQYF. DNA of the CDR3: TGTGCCAGCAGGGATACCGGGACTAGCGGCTTTCGGGAGACCCAGTACTTC. The chain links TRBV2 to TRBJ2-5, with TRBD2 matching over 11 bases. V lost 6 bases, J lost 5 bases, and 14 bases stayed unmatched. The CDR3 spans 17 residues. Germline V lookup: CDR1 SNHLY, CDR2 FYNNEI.

The chain links TRBV27 to TRBJ1-4; D perhaps matches TRBD1 (5 bases). The CDR3 totals 18 residues. V was clipped by 6 bases and J by 2 bases, with 22 bases between them. Germline CDR1 is MNHEY and CDR2 is SMNVEV (reference sequence). CDR3 residues: CASSPVGATGETNEKLFF. The DNA of the CDR3 is TGTGCCAGCAGCCCCGTCGGGGCCACGGGGGAGACTAATGAAAAACTGTTTTTT.

This chain joins TRBV11-2 and TRBJ2-3, with 7 bases that match TRBD2. CDR3 length: 16 amino acids. Unmatched junction bases numbered 8, after V lost 1 base and J lost 4 bases. The germline CDR1 and CDR2 sequences are SGHAT and FQNNGV. In nucleotides, the CDR3 is TGTGCCAGCAGCTTAGTGGTGGGAGGGCGACCAGATACGCAGTATTTT. This sequence encodes CASSLVVGGRPDTQYF.

The genes are TRBV9 and TRBJ2-3, with 7 bases matching TRBD1. Germline values: CDR1 SGDLS, CDR2 YYNGEE. With 4 bases clipped from V and 6 bases from J, the junction kept 8 bases outside the gene matches. The length of the CDR3 is 14 residues. The DNA of the CDR3 is TGTGCCAGCAGCCCTTACCAGGGGGTTGATACGCAGTATTTT. Protein: CASSPYQGVDTQYF.

A few counts support this clone. V usage is TRBV25-1 and J usage is TRBJ1-1; weak D call: TRBD1 (5 bases). The CDR3 runs to 15 residues. The V and J ends lost 5 bases and 0 bases respectively, with 13 bases between them. CDR1 and CDR2 from the germline V gene are MGHDK and SYGVNS. The CDR3 DNA reads as TGTGCCAGCAGTTCTCGAGGGGCGTTGAACACTGAAGCTTTCTTT. Residues: CASSSRGALNTEAFF. Drawing the rest from reference TRBV25-1 and TRBJ1-1, the complete variable domain is EADIYQTPRYLVIGTGKKITLECSQTMGHDKMYWYQQDPGMELHLIHYSYGVNSTEKGDLSSESTVSRIRTEHFPLTLESARPSHTSQYLCASSSRGALNTEAFFGQGTRLTVV.

This clone was detected only once. The rearrangement links TRBV6-5 to TRBJ1-1, with D possibly being TRBD1 (6 bases). This CDR3 has 16 residues. V was pared by 0 bases and J by 1 base, with 12 bases between. Germline CDR1 is MNHEY and CDR2 is SVGAGI. The CDR3 region has the DNA TGTGCCAGCAGTTACTCTTCGGGGGCTCGGAACACTGAAGCTTTCTTT. Protein: CASSYSSGARNTEAFF.

This chain connects TRBV27 to TRBJ2-1; TRBD1 matches 10 bases. Losses at the gene ends were 7 bases for V and 2 bases for J; bases not matched to a gene: 5. This CDR3 is 15 amino acids long. The germline V gene has CDR1 MNHEY and CDR2 SMNVEV (reference sequence). The CDR3 region has the DNA TGTGCCAGCACCCCCGGGACAGGGGCCTACAATGAGCAGTTCTTC. As protein: CASTPGTGAYNEQFF.

The chain couples TRBV7-9 to TRBJ2-7; no firm D call. The V end was cut by 4 bases, the J end by 5 bases, with 9 bases between. This CDR3 is built from 12 residues. Germline loops: CDR1 SEHNR, CDR2 FQNEAQ (reference sequence). CDR3 region: CASSSNPHEQYF. The CDR3 DNA reads as TGTGCCAGCAGCTCCAATCCCCACGAGCAGTACTTC.

This clone has a single count. This chain uses TRBV27 with TRBJ1-6; D perhaps matches TRBD1 (5 bases). Per the germline V gene, CDR1 is MNHEY and CDR2 is SMNVEV (reference sequence). Trimming shortened V by 2 bases and J by 3 bases, and 8 bases separated the two germline ends. This CDR3 is 15 amino acids long. As DNA, the CDR3 is TGTGCCAGCAGTTTAACGACAGTCTATAATTCACCCCTCCACTTT. It yields the protein CASSLTTVYNSPLHF.

This clone was picked up one time. The V call is TRBV13, the J call TRBJ2-4; D possibly corresponds to TRBD2 (5 bases). Germline V CDR1 and CDR2: PRHDT, FYEKMQ (reference sequence). The CDR3 runs to 15 residues. V was pared by 0 bases and J by 3 bases, with 9 bases between. In nucleotides, the CDR3 is TGTGCCAGCAGCTTAGGGCCCGGGAACAAAAACATTCAGTACTTC. It specifies CASSLGPGNKNIQYF.

This chain uses TRBV19 with TRBJ2-1; D gene ambiguous. Germline V gives CDR1 LNHDA, CDR2 SQIVND (reference sequence). V lost 5 bases and J lost 0, with 5 bases in between. The CDR3 extends over 13 amino acids. The CDR3 loop reads CASSEFSYNEQFF. DNA of the CDR3: TGTGCCAGTAGTGAGTTCTCCTACAATGAGCAGTTCTTC. Full variable domain (outside the CDR3, taken from reference TRBV19 and TRBJ2-1): DGGITQSPKYLFRKEGQNVTLSCEQNLNHDAMYWYRQDPGQGLRLIYYSQIVNDFQKGDIAEGYSVSREKKESFPLTVTSAQKNPTAFYLCASSEFSYNEQFFGPGTRLTVL.

Worth noting for this clone: Distinct nucleotide sequences in the sample also encode this CDR3. This chain uses TRBV9 with TRBJ2-3, with TRBD2 identical over 10 bases. V was clipped by 3 bases and J by 0 bases; unmatched bases: 1. CDR3 length: 15 residues. CDR1 and CDR2 from the germline V gene are SGDLS and YYNGEE. DNA for the CDR3: TGTGCCAGCAGCGCTAGCGGGGGCAGCACAGATACGCAGTATTTT. Encoded protein: CASSASGGSTDTQYF. Variable domain in full (rest from reference TRBV9 and TRBJ2-3): DSGVTQTPKHLITATGQRVTLRCSPRSGDLSVYWYQQSLDQGLQFLIQYYNGEERAKGNILERFSAQQFPDLHSELNLSSLELGDSALYFCASSASGGSTDTQYFGPGTRLTVL.

The chain is built from TRBV4-1 and TRBJ2-3; D remains unclear. The CDR3 sequence is 11 residues long. V lost 8 bases to trimming and J lost 8 bases, with 11 bases between them. In germline, CDR1 is MGHRA, CDR2 YSYEKL. CDR3: CASPLGCTQYF. For the CDR3, the DNA is TGCGCCAGCCCGTTGGGGTGTACGCAGTATTTT.

The V gene is TRBV12-5, the J gene TRBJ2-2, with 10 bases lining up with TRBD1. The ends lost 7 bases at V and 7 bases at J; junction bases unmatched: 9. This CDR3 region has 15 residues. The germline V gene has CDR1 LGHNT and CDR2 FRNRAP. The CDR3 loop is CASALDRGLGGELFF. DNA of the CDR3: TGTGCTAGTGCCCTCGACAGGGGGCTCGGCGGGGAGCTGTTTTTT. Using reference TRBV12-5 and TRBJ2-2 for the parts outside the CDR3, the full variable domain is DARVTQTPRHKVTEMGQEVTMRCQPILGHNTVFWYRQTMMQGLELLAYFRNRAPLDDSGMPKDRFSAEMPDATLATLKIQPSEPRDSAVYFCASALDRGLGGELFFGEGSRLTVL.

The V gene is TRBV9, the J gene TRBJ1-3, with D possibly being TRBD1 (5 bases). Trimming took 0 bases from V and 0 from J, leaving 10 bases between them. From germline, CDR1 is SGDLS and CDR2 YYNGEE. This CDR3 spans 16 amino acids. The CDR3, as DNA: TGTGCCAGCAGCGTAGGAAGTGGGGGCTCTGGAAACACCATATATTTT. This translates into CASSVGSGGSGNTIYF. Full variable domain (rest looked up from reference TRBV9 and TRBJ1-3): DSGVTQTPKHLITATGQRVTLRCSPRSGDLSVYWYQQSLDQGLQFLIQYYNGEERAKGNILERFSAQQFPDLHSELNLSSLELGDSALYFCASSVGSGGSGNTIYFGEGSWLTVV.

This chain connects TRBV19 to TRBJ2-6; no clear D gene. V was pared by 10 bases and J by 0 bases, with 22 bases between. The CDR3 covers 18 residues. Germline lookup yields CDR1 LNHDA and CDR2 SQIVND (reference sequence). DNA for the CDR3: TGTGCCACTCGGAATCTAAGGGTAATCCCCTCTGGGGCCAACGTCCTGACTTTC. It yields the protein CATRNLRVIPSGANVLTF. Filled out from reference TRBV19 and TRBJ2-6, the complete variable domain reads DGGITQSPKYLFRKEGQNVTLSCEQNLNHDAMYWYRQDPGQGLRLIYYSQIVNDFQKGDIAEGYSVSREKKESFPLTVTSAQKNPTAFYLCATRNLRVIPSGANVLTFGAGSRLTVL.

Note on this clone: Other DNA sequences in the same sample also yield this CDR3. The genes are TRBV6-5 and TRBJ1-1; 8 positions match TRBD1. This CDR3 spans 15 amino acids. The V gene end was trimmed by 0 bases and the J gene end by 1 base; junction bases not matched to a gene: 1. The germline gives CDR1 MNHEY, CDR2 SVGAGI. The CDR3 here is CASSYSGTGNTEAFF. The DNA for the CDR3 is TGTGCCAGCAGTTACTCGGGGACAGGGAACACTGAAGCTTTCTTT.

J is TRBJ1-5 and V is TRBV7-8, with no clear D. The CDR3 spans 13 residues. V lost 0 bases to trimming and J lost 5 bases, with 5 bases between them. CDR1 and CDR2 from the germline V gene are SGHVS and FQNEAQ. CDR3 bases: TGTGCCAGCAGCTTAGCTACTGATCAGCCCCAGCATTTT. This gives the protein CASSLATDQPQHF. The full variable domain, with the rest looked up from reference TRBV7-8 and TRBJ1-5, is GAGVSQSPRYKVAKRGQDVALRCDPISGHVSLFWYQQALGQGPEFLTYFQNEAQLDKSGLPSDRFFAERPEGSVSTLKIQRTQQEDSAVYLCASSLATDQPQHFGDGTRLSIL.